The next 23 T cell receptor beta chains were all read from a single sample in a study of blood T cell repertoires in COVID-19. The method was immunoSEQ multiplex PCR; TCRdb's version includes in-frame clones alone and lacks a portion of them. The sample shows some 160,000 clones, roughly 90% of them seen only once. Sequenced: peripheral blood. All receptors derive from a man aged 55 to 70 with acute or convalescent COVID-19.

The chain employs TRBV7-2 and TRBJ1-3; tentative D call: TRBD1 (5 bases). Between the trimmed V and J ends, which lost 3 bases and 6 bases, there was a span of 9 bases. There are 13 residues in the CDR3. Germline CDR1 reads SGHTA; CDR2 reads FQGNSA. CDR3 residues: CASSFKGINTIYF. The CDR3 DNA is TGTGCCAGCAGCTTTAAGGGGATAAACACCATATATTTT. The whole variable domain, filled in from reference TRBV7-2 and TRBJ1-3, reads GAGVSQSPSNKVTEKGKDVELRCDPISGHTALYWYRQSLGQGLEFLIYFQGNSAPDKSGLPSDRFSAERTGGSVSTLTIQRTQQEDSAVYLCASSFKGINTIYFGEGSWLTVV.

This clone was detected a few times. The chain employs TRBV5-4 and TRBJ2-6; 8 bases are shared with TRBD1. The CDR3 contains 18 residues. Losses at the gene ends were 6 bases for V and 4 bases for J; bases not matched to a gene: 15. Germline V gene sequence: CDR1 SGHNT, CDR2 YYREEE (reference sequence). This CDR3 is CASTSPRTGTFGANVLTF. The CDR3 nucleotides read TGTGCCAGCACCTCTCCAAGGACAGGGACCTTCGGGGCCAACGTCCTGACTTTC.

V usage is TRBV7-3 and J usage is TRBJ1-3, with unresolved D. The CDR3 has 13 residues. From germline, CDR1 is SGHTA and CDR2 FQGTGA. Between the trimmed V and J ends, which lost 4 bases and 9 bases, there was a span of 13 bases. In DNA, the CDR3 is TGTGCCAGCAGCTCAGCCGAGCGGAGCACCATATATTTT. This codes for CASSSAERSTIYF.

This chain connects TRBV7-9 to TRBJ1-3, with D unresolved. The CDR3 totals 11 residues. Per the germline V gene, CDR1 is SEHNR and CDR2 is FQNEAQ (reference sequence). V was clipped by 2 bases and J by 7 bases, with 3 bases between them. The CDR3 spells CASSLRNTIYF. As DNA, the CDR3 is TGTGCCAGCAGCTTACGTAACACCATATATTTT.

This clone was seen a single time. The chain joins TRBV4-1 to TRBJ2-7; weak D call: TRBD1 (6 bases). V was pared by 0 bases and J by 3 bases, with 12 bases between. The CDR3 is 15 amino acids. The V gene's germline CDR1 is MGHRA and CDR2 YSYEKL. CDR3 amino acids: CASSQDNRASYEQYF. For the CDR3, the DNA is TGCGCCAGCAGCCAAGATAACAGGGCAAGCTACGAGCAGTACTTC.

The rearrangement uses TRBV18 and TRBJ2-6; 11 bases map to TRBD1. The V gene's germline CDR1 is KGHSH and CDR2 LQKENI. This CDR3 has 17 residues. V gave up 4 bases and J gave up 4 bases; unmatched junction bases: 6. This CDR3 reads CASSLRTGGTGANVLTF. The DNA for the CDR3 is TGTGCCAGCTCACTTCGGACAGGGGGCACCGGGGCCAACGTCCTGACTTTC.

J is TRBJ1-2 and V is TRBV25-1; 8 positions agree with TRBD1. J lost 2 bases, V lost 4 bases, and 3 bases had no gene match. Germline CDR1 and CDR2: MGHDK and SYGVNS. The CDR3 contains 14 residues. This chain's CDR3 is CASSGTGNNYGYTF. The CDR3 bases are TGTGCCAGCAGTGGGACAGGGAACAACTATGGCTACACCTTC.

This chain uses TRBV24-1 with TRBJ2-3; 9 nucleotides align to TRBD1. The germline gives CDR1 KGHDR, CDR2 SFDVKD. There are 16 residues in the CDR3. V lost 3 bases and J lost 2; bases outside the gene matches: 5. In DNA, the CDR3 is TGTGCCACCAGTGATGGGACAGGGAGCAACACAGATACGCAGTATTTT. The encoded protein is CATSDGTGSNTDTQYF.

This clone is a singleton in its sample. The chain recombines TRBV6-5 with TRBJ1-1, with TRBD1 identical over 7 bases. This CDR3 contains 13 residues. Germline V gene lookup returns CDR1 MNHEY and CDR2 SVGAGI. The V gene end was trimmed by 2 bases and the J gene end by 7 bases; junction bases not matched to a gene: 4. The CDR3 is CASSYRDSSEAFF. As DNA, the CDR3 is TGTGCCAGCAGTTACAGGGACAGCAGTGAAGCTTTCTTT.

The CDR3 DNA reads TGTGCCTGGAGTCCCCCGAGCTCCTATAATTCACCCCTCCACTTT. Protein product: CAWSPPSSYNSPLHF. The genes are TRBV30 and TRBJ1-6; D is unclear. The germline CDR1 and CDR2 sequences are GTSNPN and SVGIG (reference sequence). This CDR3 has 15 residues. V gave up 2 bases and J gave up 0 bases, with 8 bases separating them. The whole variable domain, remainder taken from reference TRBV30 and TRBJ1-6, is SQTIHQWPATLVQPVGSPLSLECTVEGTSNPNLYWYRQAAGRGLQLLFYSVGIGQISSEVPQNLSASRPQDRQFILSSKKLLLSDSGFYLCAWSPPSSYNSPLHFGNGTRLTVT.

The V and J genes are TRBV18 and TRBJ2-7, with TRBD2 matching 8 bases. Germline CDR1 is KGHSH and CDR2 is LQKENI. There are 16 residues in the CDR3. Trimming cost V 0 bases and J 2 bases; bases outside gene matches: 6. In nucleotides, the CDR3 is TGTGCCAGCTCACCACCCGGGAGGGGGGGGGCCTACGAGCAGTACTTC. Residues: CASSPPGRGGAYEQYF.

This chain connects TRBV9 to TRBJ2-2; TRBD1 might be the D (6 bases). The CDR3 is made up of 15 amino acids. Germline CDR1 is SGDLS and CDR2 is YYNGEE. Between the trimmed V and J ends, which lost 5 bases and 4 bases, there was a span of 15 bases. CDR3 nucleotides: TGTGCCAGCAGGGCTGTGGGGGCGCCCACCGGGGAGCTGTTTTTT. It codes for CASRAVGAPTGELFF. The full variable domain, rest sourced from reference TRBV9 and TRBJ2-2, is DSGVTQTPKHLITATGQRVTLRCSPRSGDLSVYWYQQSLDQGLQFLIQYYNGEERAKGNILERFSAQQFPDLHSELNLSSLELGDSALYFCASRAVGAPTGELFFGEGSRLTVL.

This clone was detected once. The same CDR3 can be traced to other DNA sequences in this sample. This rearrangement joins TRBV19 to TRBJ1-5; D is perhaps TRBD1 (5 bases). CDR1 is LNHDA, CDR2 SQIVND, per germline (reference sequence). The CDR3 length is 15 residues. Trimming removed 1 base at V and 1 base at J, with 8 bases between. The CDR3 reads CASSIGGASNQPQHF. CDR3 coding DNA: TGTGCCAGTAGTATAGGTGGGGCAAGCAATCAGCCCCAGCATTTT.

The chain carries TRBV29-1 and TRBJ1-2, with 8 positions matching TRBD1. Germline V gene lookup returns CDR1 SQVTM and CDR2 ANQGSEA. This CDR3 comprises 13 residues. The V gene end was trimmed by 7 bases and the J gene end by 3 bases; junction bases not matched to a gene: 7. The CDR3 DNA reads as TGCAGCGGGATCGACAGGGGCGACTATGGCTACACCTTC. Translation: CSGIDRGDYGYTF.

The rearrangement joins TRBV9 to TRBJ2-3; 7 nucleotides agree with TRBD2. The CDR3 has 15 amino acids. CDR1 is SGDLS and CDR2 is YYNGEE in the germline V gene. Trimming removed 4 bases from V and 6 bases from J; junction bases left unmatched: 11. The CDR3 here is CASSPLTGGWDTQYF. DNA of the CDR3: TGTGCCAGCAGCCCCCTTACCGGGGGGTGGGATACGCAGTATTTT.

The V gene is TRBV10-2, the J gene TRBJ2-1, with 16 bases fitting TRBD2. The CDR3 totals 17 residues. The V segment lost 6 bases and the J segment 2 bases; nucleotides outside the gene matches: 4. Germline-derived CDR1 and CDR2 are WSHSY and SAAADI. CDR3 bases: TGCGCCAGCAGGGGACTAGCGGGGGGGCCCACCTACAATGAGCAGTTCTTC. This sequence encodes CASRGLAGGPTYNEQFF.

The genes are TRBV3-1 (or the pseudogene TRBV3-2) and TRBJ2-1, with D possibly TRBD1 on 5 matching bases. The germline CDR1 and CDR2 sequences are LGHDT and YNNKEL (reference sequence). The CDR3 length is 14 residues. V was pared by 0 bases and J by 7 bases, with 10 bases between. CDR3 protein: CASSQDISGNEQFF. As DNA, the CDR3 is TGTGCCAGCAGCCAAGATATTTCAGGGAATGAGCAGTTCTTC.

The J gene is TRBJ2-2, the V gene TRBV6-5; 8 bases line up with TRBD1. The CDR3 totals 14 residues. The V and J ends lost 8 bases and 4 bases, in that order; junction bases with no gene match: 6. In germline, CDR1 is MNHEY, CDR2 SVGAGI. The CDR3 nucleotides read TGTGCCAGCGCCCAGGGGGCCTCCACCGGGGAGCTGTTTTTT. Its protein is CASAQGASTGELFF.

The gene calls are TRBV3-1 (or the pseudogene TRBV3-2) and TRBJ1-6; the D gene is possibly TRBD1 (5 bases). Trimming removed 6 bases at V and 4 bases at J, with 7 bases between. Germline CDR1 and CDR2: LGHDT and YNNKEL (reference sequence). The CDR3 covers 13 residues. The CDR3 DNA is TGTGCCAGCAGGGCAGGGTATAATTCACCCCTCCACTTT. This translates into CASRAGYNSPLHF.

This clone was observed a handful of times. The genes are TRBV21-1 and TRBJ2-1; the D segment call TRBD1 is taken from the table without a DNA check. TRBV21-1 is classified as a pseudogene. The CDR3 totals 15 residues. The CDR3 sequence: CASSNLIQGYNEQFF. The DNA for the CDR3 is TGTGCCAGCAGCAACCTCATACAGGGGTACAATGAGCAGTTCTTC.

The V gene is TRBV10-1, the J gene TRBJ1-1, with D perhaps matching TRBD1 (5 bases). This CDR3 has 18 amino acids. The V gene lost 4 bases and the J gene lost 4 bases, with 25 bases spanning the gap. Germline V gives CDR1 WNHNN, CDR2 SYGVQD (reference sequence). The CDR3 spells CASSADSWYGGVATEAFF. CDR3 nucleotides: TGCGCCAGCAGTGCGGACTCCTGGTACGGAGGGGTGGCCACTGAAGCTTTCTTT.

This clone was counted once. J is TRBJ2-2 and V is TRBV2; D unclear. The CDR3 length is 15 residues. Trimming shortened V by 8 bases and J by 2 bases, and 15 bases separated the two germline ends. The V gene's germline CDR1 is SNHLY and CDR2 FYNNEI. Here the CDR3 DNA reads TGTGCCAGCCTATGGTCTGGGCCAAACACCGGGGAGCTGTTTTTT. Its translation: CASLWSGPNTGELFF.

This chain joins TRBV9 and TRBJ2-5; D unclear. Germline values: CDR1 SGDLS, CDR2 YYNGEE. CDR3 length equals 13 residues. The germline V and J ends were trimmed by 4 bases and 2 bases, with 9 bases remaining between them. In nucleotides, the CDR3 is TGTGCCAGCAGCCTCGGGTGGCAAGAGACCCAGTACTTC. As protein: CASSLGWQETQYF.